Listed below are T cell receptor beta chains from one sample, sequenced in a study of post-analysis software for immune sequencing data. TCRdb called the PCR reads again in MiXCR, with one record for every CDR3 protein. Among roughly 800,000 distinct CDR3 sequences, 46% were seen once, and the ten largest hold 4.9%. The source material was blood. The receptors were sampled from a girl under 18 with multiple sclerosis. The CDR3 runs from the conserved cysteine through the conserved F or W.

v_call | cdr3_aa
TRBV3-1 | CASSQLAGGETQYF
TRBV6-5 | CASSDWDTQYF
TRBV28 | CASSPTDRGRGYTF
TRBV12-3/TRBV12-4 | CASSPGVRGGETQYF
TRBV6-5 | CASSYYRTGHLSYTF
TRBV6-5 | CASSYSGQGNYGYTF
TRBV21-1 | CASSKDRGRYNEQFF
TRBV7-2 | CASSSEEGRSNQPQHF
TRBV6-2/TRBV6-3 | CASSYLEVLRYEQYF
TRBV29-1 | CSVWEGNEQFF
TRBV3-1 | CASSTTSGQETQYF
TRBV25-1 | CASSEYTASYEQYF
TRBV11-2 | CASSPQGPYNEQFF
TRBV5-6 | CASSFFPGLPQETQYF
TRBV20-1 | CSASPSPGQVNDEQYF
TRBV12-3/TRBV12-4 | CASTSGTSGADTQYF
TRBV4-3 | CASSHYLGTGTNTEAFF
TRBV20-1 | CSASPVYNEQFF
TRBV24-1 | CATSGPGADYGYTF
TRBV6-5 | CASSYGAGGPGETQYF
TRBV12-3/TRBV12-4 | CASSLKAYEQYF
TRBV25-1 | CASSETGCSYNSPLHF
TRBV7-2 | CASSLGGASGFSLGEQFF
TRBV10-3 | CAIRDRVGTDTQYF
TRBV12-3/TRBV12-4 | CASSFSNSEETQYF
TRBV28 | CASTPVPVLFVGYTF
TRBV20-1 | CSAMPLAGGPSEQYF
TRBV15 | CATSGRFLQGTDTQYF
TRBV7-9 | CASSLFSRSEGGKQFF
TRBV29-1 | CSVELALTSGRFMGNEQFF
TRBV28 | CASSPTGAINYGYTF
TRBV29-1 | CSVEEGGRASTDTQYF
TRBV4-3 | CASSQEGTALYEQYF
TRBV19 | CASSIRDRPQHF
TRBV29-1 | CSVRGAYVRTGKRTTDTQYF
TRBV5-6 | CASSLRTSGRTDTQYF
TRBV5-1 | CASSLGDTYTDTQYF
TRBV7-2 | CASSLRWRDSQNIQYF
TRBV20-1 | CSARELIIGNEQFF
TRBV29-1 | CSVEAPAREGYTF